A single T cell receptor (beta chain) is shown here with its context. What it recognizes is unknown. This entry comes from a study of shared clonotypes between healthy human individuals. General study points: In general, naive subsets displayed greater estimated richness than memory subsets did. Against clonotypes common to all four donors, non-shared ones had lower generation probabilities. Incompleteness in sorted-subset sequencing, despite large depth, was shown by rarefaction.

The data were produced by immunoSEQ multiplex PCR, yet TCRdb's version contains in-frame clones alone and is incomplete. Among roughly 1.5 million clones listed, 95% to 99% were seen once. The sequenced sample was naive CD4+ T cells sorted from blood. Subset indicated: CD45RA+ positively selected. The TCR sequence derives from a man aged 25-40 years in good health.

CDR3 residues: CASSMIDTQYF. CDR3 nucleotide sequence: TGTGCCAGCAGCATGATTGATACGCAGTATTTT. The chain employs TRBV7-9 and TRBJ2-3; D gene uncertain. CDR1 is SEHNR and CDR2 is FQNEAQ in the germline V gene (reference sequence). This CDR3 is built from 11 residues. Between the trimmed V and J ends, which lost 5 bases and 6 bases, there was a span of 6 bases. Based on the CDR3 plus reference TRBV7-9 and TRBJ2-3, the full variable domain is DTGVSQNPRHKITKRGQNVTFRCDPISEHNRLYWYRQTLGQGPEFLTYFQNEAQLEKSRLLSDRFSAERPKGSFSTLEIQRTEQGDSAMYLCASSMIDTQYFGPGTRLTVL.